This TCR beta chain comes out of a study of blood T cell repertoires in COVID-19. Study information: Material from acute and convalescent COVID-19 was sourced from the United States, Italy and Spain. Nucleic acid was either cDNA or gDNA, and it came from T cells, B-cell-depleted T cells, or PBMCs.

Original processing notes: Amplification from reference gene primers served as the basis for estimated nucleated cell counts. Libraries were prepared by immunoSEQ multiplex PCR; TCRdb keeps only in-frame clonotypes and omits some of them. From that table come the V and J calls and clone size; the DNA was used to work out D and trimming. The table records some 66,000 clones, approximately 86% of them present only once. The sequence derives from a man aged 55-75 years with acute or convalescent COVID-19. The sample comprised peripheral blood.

In DNA, the CDR3 is TGTGCCAGCAGTTTAGCACGAGATGGCTACACCTTC. Its translation: CASSLARDGYTF. This chain connects TRBV28 to TRBJ1-2; no clear D gene. V was shortened by 2 bases and J by 6 bases, with 7 bases between the two germline ends. CDR3 size: 12 residues. From germline, CDR1 is MDHEN and CDR2 SYDVKM.